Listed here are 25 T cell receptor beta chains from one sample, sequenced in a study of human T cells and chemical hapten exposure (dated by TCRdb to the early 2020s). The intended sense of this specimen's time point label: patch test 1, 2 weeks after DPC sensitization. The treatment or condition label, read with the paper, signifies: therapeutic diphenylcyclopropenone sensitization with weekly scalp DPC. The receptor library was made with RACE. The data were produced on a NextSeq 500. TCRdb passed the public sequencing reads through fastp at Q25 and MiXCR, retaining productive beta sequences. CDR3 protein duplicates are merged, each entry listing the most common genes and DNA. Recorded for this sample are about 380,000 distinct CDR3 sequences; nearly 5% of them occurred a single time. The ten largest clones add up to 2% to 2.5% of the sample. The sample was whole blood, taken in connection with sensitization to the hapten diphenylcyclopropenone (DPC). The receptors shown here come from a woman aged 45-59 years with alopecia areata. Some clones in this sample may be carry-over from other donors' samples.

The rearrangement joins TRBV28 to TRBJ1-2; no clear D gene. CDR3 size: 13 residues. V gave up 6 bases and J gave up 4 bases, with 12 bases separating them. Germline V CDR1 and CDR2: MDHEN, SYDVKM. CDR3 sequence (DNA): TGTGCCAGCAGGTCTCCGGGCGGCTATGGCTACACCTTC. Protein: CASRSPGGYGYTF.

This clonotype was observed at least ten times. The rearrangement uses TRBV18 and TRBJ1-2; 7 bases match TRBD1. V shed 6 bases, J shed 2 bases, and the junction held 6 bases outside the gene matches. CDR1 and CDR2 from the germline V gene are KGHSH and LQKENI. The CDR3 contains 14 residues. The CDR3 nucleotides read TGTGCCAGCTCGACCGGGACAGCGAACTATGGCTACACCTTC. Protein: CASSTGTANYGYTF.

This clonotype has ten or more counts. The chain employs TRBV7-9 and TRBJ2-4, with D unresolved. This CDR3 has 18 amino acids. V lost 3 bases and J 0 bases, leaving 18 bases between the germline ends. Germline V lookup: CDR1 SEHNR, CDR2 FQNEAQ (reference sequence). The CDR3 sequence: CASSFYPALPPAKNIQYF. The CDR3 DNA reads TGTGCCAGCAGCTTTTATCCCGCCCTCCCTCCAGCCAAAAACATTCAGTACTTC.

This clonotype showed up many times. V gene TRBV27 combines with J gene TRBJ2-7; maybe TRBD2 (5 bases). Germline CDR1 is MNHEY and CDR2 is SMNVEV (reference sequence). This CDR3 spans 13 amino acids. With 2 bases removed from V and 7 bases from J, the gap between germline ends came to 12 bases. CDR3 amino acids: CASSLGSRREQYF. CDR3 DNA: TGTGCCAGCAGTTTAGGATCCCGGAGGGAGCAGTACTTC.

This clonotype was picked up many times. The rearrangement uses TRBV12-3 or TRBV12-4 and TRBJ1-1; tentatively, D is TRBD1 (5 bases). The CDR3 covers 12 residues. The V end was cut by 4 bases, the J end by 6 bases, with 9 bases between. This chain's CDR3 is CASSSGTAEAFF. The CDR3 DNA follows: TGTGCCAGCAGTTCCGGGACGGCTGAAGCTTTCTTT.

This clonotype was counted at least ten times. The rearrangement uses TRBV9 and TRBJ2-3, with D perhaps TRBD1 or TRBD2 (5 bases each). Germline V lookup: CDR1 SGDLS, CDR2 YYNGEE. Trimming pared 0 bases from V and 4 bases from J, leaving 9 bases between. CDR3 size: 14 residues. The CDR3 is CASSVALGADTQYF. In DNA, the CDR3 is TGTGCCAGCAGCGTAGCACTAGGGGCAGATACGCAGTATTTT.

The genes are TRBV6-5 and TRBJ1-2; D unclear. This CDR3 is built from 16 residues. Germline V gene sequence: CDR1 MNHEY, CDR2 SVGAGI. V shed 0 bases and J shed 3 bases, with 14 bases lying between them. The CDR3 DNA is TGTGCCAGCAGTTACTCGAATAGTTGGACCGACTATGGCTACACCTTC. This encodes CASSYSNSWTDYGYTF.

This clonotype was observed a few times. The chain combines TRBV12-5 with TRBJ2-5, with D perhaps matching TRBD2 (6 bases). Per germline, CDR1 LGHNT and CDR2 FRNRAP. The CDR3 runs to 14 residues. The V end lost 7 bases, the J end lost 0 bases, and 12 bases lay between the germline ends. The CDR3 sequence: CASALTSYQETQYF. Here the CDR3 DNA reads TGTGCTAGTGCCCTGACTAGTTACCAAGAGACCCAGTACTTC.

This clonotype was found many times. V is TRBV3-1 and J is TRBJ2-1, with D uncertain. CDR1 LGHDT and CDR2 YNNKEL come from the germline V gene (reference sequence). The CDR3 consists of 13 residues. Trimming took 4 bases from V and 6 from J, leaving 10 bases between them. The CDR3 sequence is CASSPFDGNEQFF. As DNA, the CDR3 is TGTGCCAGCAGCCCGTTTGACGGCAATGAGCAGTTCTTC.

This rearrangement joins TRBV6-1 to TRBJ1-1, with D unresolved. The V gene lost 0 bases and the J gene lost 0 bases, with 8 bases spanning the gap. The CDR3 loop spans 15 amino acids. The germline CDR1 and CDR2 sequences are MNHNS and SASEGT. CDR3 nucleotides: TGTGCCAGCAGTGAAGCCTGGGCAATGAACACTGAAGCTTTCTTT. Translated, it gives CASSEAWAMNTEAFF.

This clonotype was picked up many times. The CDR3 reads CASSQRTGRGGTDTQYF. The CDR3 nucleotides are TGTGCCAGCAGCCAACGTACAGGGAGGGGAGGCACAGATACGCAGTATTTT. This chain links TRBV14 with TRBJ2-3; tentatively, D is TRBD2 (7 bases). The germline gives CDR1 SGHDN, CDR2 FVKESK. Trimming removed 2 bases at V and 1 base at J, with 16 bases between. This CDR3 has 17 residues.

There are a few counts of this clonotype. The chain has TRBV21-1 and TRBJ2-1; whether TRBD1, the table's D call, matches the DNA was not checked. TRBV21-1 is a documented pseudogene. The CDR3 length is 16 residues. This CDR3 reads CASSPWGRQGHNEQFF. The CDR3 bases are TGTGCCAGCAGCCCCTGGGGGAGACAGGGCCACAATGAGCAGTTCTTC.

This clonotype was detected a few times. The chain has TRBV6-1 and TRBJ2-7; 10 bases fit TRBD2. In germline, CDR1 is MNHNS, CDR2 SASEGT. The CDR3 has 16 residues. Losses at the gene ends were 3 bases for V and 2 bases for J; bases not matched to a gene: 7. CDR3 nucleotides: TGTGCCAGCAGTGATCCCGGGACTAGCGCAACCTACGAGCAGTACTTC. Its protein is CASSDPGTSATYEQYF.

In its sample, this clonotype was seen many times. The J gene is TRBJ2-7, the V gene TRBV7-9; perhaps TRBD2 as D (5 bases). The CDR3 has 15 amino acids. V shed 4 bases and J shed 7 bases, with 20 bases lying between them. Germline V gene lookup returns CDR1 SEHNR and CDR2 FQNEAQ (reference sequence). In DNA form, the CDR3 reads TGTGCCAGCAGCTCCTCTCGGGAAGGGTCGCGGGAGCAGTACTTC. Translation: CASSSSREGSREQYF.

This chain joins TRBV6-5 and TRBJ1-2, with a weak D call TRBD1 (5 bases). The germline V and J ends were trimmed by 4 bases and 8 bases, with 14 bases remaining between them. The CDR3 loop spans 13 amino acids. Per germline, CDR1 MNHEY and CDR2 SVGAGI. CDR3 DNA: TGTGCCAGCAGTTCCCCCAGGGAGAGAGGCTACACCTTC. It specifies CASSSPRERGYTF.

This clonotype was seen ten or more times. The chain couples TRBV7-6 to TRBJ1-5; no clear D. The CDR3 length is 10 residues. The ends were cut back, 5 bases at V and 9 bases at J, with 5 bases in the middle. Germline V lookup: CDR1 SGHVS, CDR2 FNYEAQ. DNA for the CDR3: TGTGCCAGCAGCCCCACGCCCCAGCATTTT. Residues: CASSPTPQHF. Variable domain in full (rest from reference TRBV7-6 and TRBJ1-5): GAGVSQSPRYKVTKRGQDVALRCDPISGHVSLYWYRQALGQGPEFLTYFNYEAQQDKSGLPNDRFSAERPEGSISTLTIQRTEQRDSAMYRCASSPTPQHFGDGTRLSIL.

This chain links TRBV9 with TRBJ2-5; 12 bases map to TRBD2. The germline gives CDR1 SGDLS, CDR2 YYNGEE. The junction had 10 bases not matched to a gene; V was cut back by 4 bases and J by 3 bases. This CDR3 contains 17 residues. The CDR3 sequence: CASSHLGTSGLKETQYF. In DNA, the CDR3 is TGTGCCAGCAGCCATTTAGGGACTAGCGGGCTCAAAGAGACCCAGTACTTC.

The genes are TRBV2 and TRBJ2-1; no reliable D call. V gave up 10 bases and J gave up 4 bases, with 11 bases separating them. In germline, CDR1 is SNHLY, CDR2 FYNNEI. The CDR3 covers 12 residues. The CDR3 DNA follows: TGTGCCATACTGTTCAGTTACAATGAGCAGTTCTTC. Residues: CAILFSYNEQFF.

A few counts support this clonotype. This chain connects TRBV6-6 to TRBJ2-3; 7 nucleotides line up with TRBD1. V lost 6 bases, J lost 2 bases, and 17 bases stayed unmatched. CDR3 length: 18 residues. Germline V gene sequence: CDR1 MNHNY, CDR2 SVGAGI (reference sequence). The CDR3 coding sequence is TGTGCCAGCAGCTCCAGGGGAGACAGGGTTTTGGCCACAGATACGCAGTATTTT. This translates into CASSSRGDRVLATDTQYF.

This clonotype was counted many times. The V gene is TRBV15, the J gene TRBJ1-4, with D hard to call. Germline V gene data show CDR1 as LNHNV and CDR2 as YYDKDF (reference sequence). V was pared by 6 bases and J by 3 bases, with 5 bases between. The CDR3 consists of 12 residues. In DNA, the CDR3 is TGTGCCACCAGAGGGTCTAATGAAAAACTGTTTTTT. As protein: CATRGSNEKLFF.

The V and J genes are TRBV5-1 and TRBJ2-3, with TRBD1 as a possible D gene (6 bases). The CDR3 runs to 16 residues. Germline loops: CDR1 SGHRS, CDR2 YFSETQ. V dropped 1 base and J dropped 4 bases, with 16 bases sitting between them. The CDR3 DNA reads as TGCGCCAGCAGCTTGAGTGGCAGGGGATTGTCAGATACGCAGTATTTT. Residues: CASSLSGRGLSDTQYF. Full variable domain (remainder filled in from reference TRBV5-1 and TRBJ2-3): KAGVTQTPRYLIKTRGQQVTLSCSPISGHRSVSWYQQTPGQGLQFLFEYFSETQRNKGNFPGRFSGRQFSNSRSEMNVSTLELGDSALYLCASSLSGRGLSDTQYFGPGTRLTVL.

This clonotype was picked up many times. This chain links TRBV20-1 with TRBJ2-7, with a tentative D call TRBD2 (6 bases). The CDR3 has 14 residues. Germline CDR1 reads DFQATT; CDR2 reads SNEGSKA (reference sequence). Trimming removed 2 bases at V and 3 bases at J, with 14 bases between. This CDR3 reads CSARSLALSYEQYF. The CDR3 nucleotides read TGCAGTGCTAGATCCCTAGCGCTAAGCTACGAGCAGTACTTC.

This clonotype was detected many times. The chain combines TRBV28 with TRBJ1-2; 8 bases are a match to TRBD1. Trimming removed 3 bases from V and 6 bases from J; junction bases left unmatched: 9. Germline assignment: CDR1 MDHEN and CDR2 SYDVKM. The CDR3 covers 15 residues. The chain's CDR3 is CASSFLDRELHGYTF. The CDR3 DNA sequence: TGTGCCAGCAGTTTTTTGGACAGGGAGTTACATGGCTACACCTTC.

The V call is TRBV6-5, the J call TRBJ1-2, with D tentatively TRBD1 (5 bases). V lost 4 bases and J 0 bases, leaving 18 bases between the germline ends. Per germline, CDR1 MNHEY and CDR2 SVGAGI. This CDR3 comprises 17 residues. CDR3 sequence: CASSSLKGRRANYGYTF. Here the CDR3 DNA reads TGTGCCAGCAGTTCCCTCAAGGGGAGGAGGGCTAACTATGGCTACACCTTC.

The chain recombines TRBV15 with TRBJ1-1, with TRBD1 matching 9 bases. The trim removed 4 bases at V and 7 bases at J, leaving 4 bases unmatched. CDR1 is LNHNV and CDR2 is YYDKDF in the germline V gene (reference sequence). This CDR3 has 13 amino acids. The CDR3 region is CATSTRTGDEAFF. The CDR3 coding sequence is TGTGCCACCAGCACCCGGACAGGGGATGAAGCTTTCTTT. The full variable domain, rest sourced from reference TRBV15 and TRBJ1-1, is DAMVIQNPRYQVTQFGKPVTLSCSQTLNHNVMYWYQQKSSQAPKLLFHYYDKDFNNEADTPDNFQSRRPNTSFCFLDIRSPGLGDTAMYLCATSTRTGDEAFFGQGTRLTVV.